This TCR beta chain was recovered during a study of cytomegalovirus exposure and HLA in healthy donors. Study-wide context: About 85 million unique TCRs from HLA-typed donors were held in an early release of data.

PCR primers comprised 60 Vbeta and 13 Jbeta primers. Authors' data handling: In a later analysis, the count reached 74 million or so unique TCR beta chains, with 9 million to 11 million shared. TCRdb's copy holds only in-frame clones and misses some; the assay was immunoSEQ multiplex PCR. V and J calls plus clone size are reproduced from that table; the DNA served to infer D and trimming. Here the sample spans over 150,000 clones, approximately 80% being singletons. In the case of this clone: The antigen is unknown.

Study-level findings and limits: Association of a missense DCLRE1C variant with TCR beta V- and J-gene trimming was reported in a later analysis.

V lost 5 bases and J lost 4; bases outside the gene matches: 7. The CDR3 has 14 residues. Germline CDR1 reads SGHTA; CDR2 reads FQGNSA. The TCR originated in a male donor in good health and CMV-seropositive. Material for sequencing was PBMCs. This chain uses TRBV7-2 with TRBJ2-7; 8 nucleotides match TRBD1. This chain's CDR3 is CASSHGGTGYEQYF. CDR3 sequence (DNA): TGTGCCAGCAGCCACGGCGGGACAGGTTACGAGCAGTACTTC.